This is a list of T cell receptor beta chains from one sample in a study of CD8 T cells in ankylosing spondylitis. TCRdb recomputed calls from the 5' RACE reads with MiXCR, one row per CDR3 protein. The sample carries 200,000 to 250,000 distinct CDR3 sequences, approximately 10% recorded once. Sequencing was performed on blood, either unsorted or a sorted T cell fraction (not recorded which). These receptors originate from a male donor with ankylosing spondylitis or in good health (not recorded which). The CDR3 runs from the conserved cysteine through the conserved F or W. The D gene is left open where the match is weak. The size of a clone is reported for some rows only, either as once, few or many, or as a class for expanded clones.

j_gene,v_gene,len,abundance,d_gene,CDR3aa,CDR3nt
TRBJ2-1,TRBV7-6,13,few,-,CASSLVSGREQFF,TGTGCCAGCAGCTTAGTATCGGGGCGTGAGCAGTTCTTC
TRBJ2-7,TRBV20-1,13,-,-,CSASWSGEGEQYF,TGCAGTGCTAGTTGGTCGGGGGAAGGCGAGCAGTACTTC
TRBJ2-1,TRBV5-8,15,-,-,CASSWTGSGSDEQFF,TGTGCCAGCAGCTGGACCGGATCCGGGAGCGATGAGCAGTTCTTC
TRBJ2-3,TRBV29-1,13,-,-,CSVEGRRTDTQYF,TGCAGCGTTGAAGGCAGGCGCACAGATACGCAGTATTTT
TRBJ1-4,TRBV3-1,14,many,-,CASSQVQGREKLFF,TGTGCCAGCAGCCAAGTGCAGGGACGGGAAAAACTGTTTTTT
TRBJ1-1,TRBV18,14,-,-,CASSPGSTNTEAFF,TGTGCCAGCTCACCAGGCAGTACTAACACTGAAGCTTTCTTT
TRBJ2-7,TRBV12-3/TRBV12-4,11,many,-,CASSSSRAQYF,TGTGCCAGCAGTTCCTCGAGGGCACAGTACTTC
TRBJ1-3,TRBV12-3/TRBV12-4,15,many,-,CASSRGQFSGNTIYF,TGTGCCAGCAGCCGTGGACAGTTCTCTGGAAACACCATATATTTT
TRBJ1-1,TRBV6-1,15,few,-,CASSTPRRMNTEAFF,TGTGCCAGCAGTACCCCCCGACGGATGAACACTGAAGCTTTCTTT
TRBJ1-4,TRBV6-2/TRBV6-3,12,many,-,CATGQSNEKLFF,TGTGCCACCGGACAGTCTAATGAAAAACTGTTTTTT
TRBJ2-6,TRBV20-1,17,once,TRBD1,CSAMGQGGGPGANVLTF,TGCAGTGCTATGGGACAGGGGGGAGGACCTGGGGCCAACGTCCTGACTTTC
TRBJ2-1,TRBV4-2,16,many,TRBD2,CASSQLTSGVHNEQFF,TGTGCCAGCAGCCAGCTGACTAGCGGGGTTCACAATGAGCAGTTCTTC
TRBJ1-1,TRBV6-5,16,few,-,CASSYSQGLGNTEAFF,TGTGCCAGCAGTTACTCTCAGGGCTTGGGGAACACTGAAGCTTTCTTT
TRBJ2-3,TRBV11-2,14,many,TRBD1,CASSQDRAIDTQYF,TGTGCCAGCAGTCAGGACAGGGCGATAGATACGCAGTATTTT
TRBJ2-3,TRBV5-1,17,few,TRBD2,CASSSLASGGAGDTQYF,TGCGCCAGCAGCTCCCTCGCTAGCGGGGGGGCCGGAGATACGCAGTATTTT
TRBJ2-7,TRBV7-2,15,many,-,CASSLSLTRSYEQYF,TGTGCCAGCAGCTTAAGTTTAACCCGCTCCTACGAGCAGTACTTC
TRBJ1-1,TRBV20-1,15,many,TRBD1,CSARDQGQGGTEAFF,TGCAGTGCTAGAGATCAGGGACAGGGTGGGACTGAAGCTTTCTTT
TRBJ2-1,TRBV3-1,17,-,-,CASSHGAMRSSYNEQFF,TGTGCCAGCAGTCATGGGGCTATGAGAAGCTCCTACAATGAGCAGTTCTTC
TRBJ2-3,TRBV7-2,15,many,TRBD2,CASSPSGGGLDTQYF,TGTGCCAGCAGTCCTAGCGGGGGGGGCCTGGATACGCAGTATTTT
TRBJ2-7,TRBV7-9,12,many,-,CASSSRDYEQYF,TGTGCCAGCAGCTCTCGGGACTACGAGCAGTACTTC
TRBJ1-6,TRBV28,16,many,TRBD1,CASRRRQGGYNSPLHF,TGTGCCAGCAGACGAAGACAGGGTGGATATAATTCACCCCTCCACTTT
TRBJ1-1,TRBV20-1,16,few,-,CSARDPNKGLGTEAFF,TGCAGTGCTAGAGATCCAAACAAGGGCCTGGGGACTGAAGCTTTCTTT
TRBJ1-1,TRBV7-2,15,few,-,CASSLASWGNTEAFF,TGTGCCAGCAGCTTAGCGAGCTGGGGGAACACTGAAGCTTTCTTT
TRBJ2-1,TRBV7-2,14,many,TRBD2,CASSLGTSVNEQFF,TGTGCCAGCAGCTTGGGGACTAGCGTTAATGAGCAGTTCTTC
TRBJ2-7,TRBV20-1,13,many,-,CSARFAGTYEQYF,TGCAGTGCTAGATTTGCGGGGACGTACGAGCAGTACTTC
TRBJ1-1,TRBV20-1,14,many,-,CSGGKMVGNTEAFF,TGCAGTGGAGGGAAAATGGTAGGGAACACTGAAGCTTTCTTT
TRBJ2-7,TRBV5-1,15,-,TRBD1,CASSPRTGTEVEQYF,TGCGCCAGCAGCCCCAGAACCGGGACAGAGGTAGAGCAGTACTTC
TRBJ2-7,TRBV7-3,14,few,TRBD2,CASSLLAGGHEQYF,TGTGCCAGCAGCCTACTAGCGGGGGGACACGAGCAGTACTTC
TRBJ1-2,TRBV15,12,many,-,CATSRGPDGYTF,TGTGCCACCAGCCGGGGCCCAGATGGCTACACCTTC
TRBJ2-3,TRBV7-2,14,few,-,CASSAGGGTDTQYF,TGTGCCAGCAGTGCAGGCGGAGGCACAGATACGCAGTATTTT
TRBJ2-7,TRBV20-1,16,-,TRBD1,CCARDLRTGGSYEQYF,TGCTGTGCTAGAGATCTCAGGACAGGGGGTTCCTACGAGCAGTACTTC
TRBJ1-2,TRBV24-1,15,many,-,CATSDNRDLSYGYTF,TGTGCCACCAGTGATAACAGGGATCTGAGCTATGGCTACACCTTC
TRBJ2-3,TRBV12-3/TRBV12-4,18,-,-,CASSPRLAGQASTDTQYF,TGTGCCAGCAGCCCGCGCCTGGCGGGTCAAGCTAGCACAGATACGCAGTATTTT
TRBJ2-2,TRBV5-1,15,many,TRBD1,CASRGQAKEAGELFF,TGCGCCAGCAGGGGACAGGCGAAGGAGGCCGGGGAGCTGTTTTTT
TRBJ1-5,TRBV5-5,17,-,TRBD1,CASSSLTGRGENQPQHF,TGTGCCAGCAGCTCCCTGACAGGGCGCGGGGAAAATCAGCCCCAGCATTTT
TRBJ2-5,TRBV12-3/TRBV12-4,13,few,TRBD1,CASRVTGRETQYF,TGTGCCAGCAGAGTGACAGGGAGAGAGACCCAGTACTTC
TRBJ2-1,TRBV5-1,16,few,TRBD1,CASSVGQGPSYNEQFF,TGCGCCAGCAGCGTTGGACAGGGTCCTTCCTACAATGAGCAGTTCTTC
TRBJ2-1,TRBV3-1,15,many,TRBD2,CASTTDSGRWNEQFF,TGTGCCAGCACCACAGACAGCGGGAGGTGGAATGAGCAGTTCTTC
TRBJ2-3,TRBV30,14,many,TRBD2,CAWGTSGGTDTQYF,TGTGCCTGGGGGACTAGCGGGGGTACAGATACGCAGTATTTT
TRBJ2-3,TRBV9,15,few,-,CASSVGGGRTDTQYF,TGTGCCAGCAGCGTAGGTGGGGGGCGCACAGATACGCAGTATTTT
TRBJ2-7,TRBV7-2,15,many,TRBD1,CASSLGGTGVGEQYF,TGTGCCAGCAGCTTAGGCGGGACAGGGGTTGGCGAGCAGTACTTC
TRBJ2-7,TRBV6-1,14,few,TRBD2,CASGTSGGVYEQYF,TGTGCCAGCGGGACTAGCGGGGGGGTGTACGAGCAGTACTTC
TRBJ1-1,TRBV5-1,17,many,TRBD1,CASSPGGLGAANTEAFF,TGCGCCAGCAGCCCAGGGGGTCTAGGAGCGGCGAACACTGAAGCTTTCTTT
TRBJ2-7,TRBV20-1,13,many,-,CSATGQSSYEQYF,TGCAGTGCTACGGGGCAGAGCTCCTACGAGCAGTACTTC
TRBJ1-4,TRBV28,15,many,-,CASSPHGGSNEKLFF,TGTGCCAGCAGTCCCCACGGGGGCTCTAATGAAAAACTGTTTTTT
TRBJ2-7,TRBV11-2,17,many,TRBD2,CASSLLAGGLTSYEQYF,TGTGCCAGCAGCTTGCTAGCGGGGGGCCTAACCTCCTACGAGCAGTACTTC
TRBJ2-3,TRBV7-9,15,-,TRBD2,CASSYSGGLTDTQYF,TGTGCCAGCAGCTATAGCGGGGGCCTCACAGATACGCAGTATTTT
TRBJ2-7,TRBV11-3,17,-,TRBD2,CASRRSGDADLSYEQYF,TGTGCCAGCAGACGTAGCGGGGACGCAGATCTCTCCTACGAGCAGTACTTC
TRBJ2-1,TRBV29-1,11,-,-,CSVGLAGEQFF,TGCAGCGTTGGGCTAGCCGGTGAGCAGTTCTTC
TRBJ2-7,TRBV3-1,14,many,-,CASSQPNRRHEQYF,TGTGCCAGCAGCCAACCGAACAGGCGACACGAGCAGTACTTC
TRBJ1-6,TRBV7-2,17,many,-,CASSSSSQGPYNSPLHF,TGTGCCAGCAGCTCCTCTAGCCAGGGACCCTATAATTCACCCCTCCACTTT
TRBJ2-2,TRBV7-2,15,many,-,CASSLQTVNTGELFF,TGTGCCAGCAGCTTACAGACAGTGAACACCGGGGAGCTGTTTTTT
TRBJ2-2,TRBV5-1,17,-,TRBD1,CASSLALRQGSTGELFF,TGCGCCAGCAGCTTGGCCCTGCGACAGGGCAGCACCGGGGAGCTGTTTTTT
TRBJ1-5,TRBV12-3/TRBV12-4,11,many,-,CASSHGQPQHF,TGTGCCAGCAGCCATGGACAGCCCCAGCATTTT
TRBJ2-3,TRBV2,14,-,-,CASSETGVEDTQYF,TGTGCCAGCAGCGAGACGGGGGTTGAGGATACGCAGTATTTT
TRBJ2-1,TRBV7-2,13,few,-,CASSKFNSHEQFF,TGTGCCAGCAGCAAATTTAATAGTCATGAGCAGTTCTTC
TRBJ2-2,TRBV20-1,14,many,-,CSARDRRGTGELFF,TGCAGTGCTAGAGACCGTAGGGGCACCGGGGAGCTGTTTTTT
TRBJ2-5,TRBV5-1,14,-,TRBD1,CASSLTGGAGTQYF,TGCGCCAGCAGCTTAACAGGGGGCGCCGGGACCCAGTACTTC
TRBJ1-6,TRBV5-1,16,many,TRBD1,CASSLALGQGNSPLHF,TGCGCCAGCAGCTTGGCGCTCGGACAGGGGAATTCACCCCTCCACTTT